Here is one T cell receptor beta chain with its context. Its target is not known. Treatment denoted: approximately 18 received Ad26.COV2.S at low or high dose, single or two shots; roughly five received placebo; per-sample allocation not given. Sampling occurred on day 63 after the first vaccine or placebo injection. This person who donated was an adult of 18-55 years in Boston. Clones were sequenced by immunoSEQ multiplex PCR, and TCRdb holds only the in-frame ones, with some missing. The sample shows roughly 350,000 clones, around 87% of them seen only once. This sample is part of a study of Ad26.COV2.S vaccination and SARS-CoV-2 variants. Across the study: Donor participated within the Ad26.COV2.S arm of the COV1001 trial. The study gave Ad26.COV2.S intramuscularly, once or twice 56 days apart. Study results and caveats: The study found similar non-spike TCR breadth in vaccine and placebo recipients.

With V trimmed by 1 base and J by 4 bases, 10 bases remained unmatched. The CDR3 sequence is 17 residues long. Germline V gene sequence: CDR1 SEHNR, CDR2 FQNEAQ (reference sequence). This TCR was sampled from a person between 18 and 65 years old who received the Ad26.COV2.S COVID-19 vaccine or a placebo. The chain uses TRBV7-9 and TRBJ2-1, with TRBD2 matching 7 bases. This sample comprised peripheral blood, obtained in a trial of Ad26.COV2.S vaccine versus placebo. The CDR3, as DNA: TGTGCCAGCAGCTTAGGAGCGGGAACCTCCTTTTACAATGAGCAGTTCTTC. This translates into CASSLGAGTSFYNEQFF. Supplemented by reference TRBV7-9 and TRBJ2-1, the full variable domain reads DTGVSQNPRHKITKRGQNVTFRCDPISEHNRLYWYRQTLGQGPEFLTYFQNEAQLEKSRLLSDRFSAERPKGSFSTLEIQRTEQGDSAMYLCASSLGAGTSFYNEQFFGPGTRLTVL.